This T cell receptor beta chain appears in the sequencing data of a study of blood T cell repertoires in COVID-19. Study in general: COVID-19 samples collected from the United States, Italy and Spain covered acute and convalescent phases.

The protocol was immunoSEQ multiplex PCR, while the TCRdb copy is restricted to in-frame clones and leaves out a portion. Here the sample spans nearly 350,000 clones, around nine tenths being singletons. Germline CDR1 reads SQVTM; CDR2 reads ANQGSEA. V was trimmed by 6 bases and J by 0 bases, leaving 9 bases between them. The CDR3 loop spans 13 amino acids. The sample consisted of peripheral blood. The chain joins TRBV29-1 to TRBJ1-5; TRBD1 might be the D (5 bases). The clonotype originates from a woman under 30 who had recovered from COVID-19. This chain's CDR3 is CSVGGNSNQPQHF. The CDR3 DNA sequence: TGCAGCGTCGGGGGGAATAGCAATCAGCCCCAGCATTTT.